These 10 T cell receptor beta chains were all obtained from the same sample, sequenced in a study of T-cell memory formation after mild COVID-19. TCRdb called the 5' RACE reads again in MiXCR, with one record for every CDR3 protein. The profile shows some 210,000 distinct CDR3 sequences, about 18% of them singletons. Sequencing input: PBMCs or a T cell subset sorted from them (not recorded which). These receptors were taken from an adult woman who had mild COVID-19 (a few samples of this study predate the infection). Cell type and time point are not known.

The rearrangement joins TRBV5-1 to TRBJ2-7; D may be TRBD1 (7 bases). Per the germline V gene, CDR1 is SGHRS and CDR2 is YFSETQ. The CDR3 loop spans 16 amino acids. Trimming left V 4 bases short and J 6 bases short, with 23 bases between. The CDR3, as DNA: TGCGCCAGCAGCCCGATGGCGGCCGGGGGACAGCCCGAGCAGTACTTC. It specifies CASSPMAAGGQPEQYF.

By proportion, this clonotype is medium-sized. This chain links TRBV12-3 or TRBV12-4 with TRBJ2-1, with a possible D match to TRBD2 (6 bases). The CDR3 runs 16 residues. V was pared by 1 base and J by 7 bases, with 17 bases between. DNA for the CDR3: TGTGCCAGCAGTTTAGATCTTGGGAGACTAGGAAATGAGCAGTTCTTC. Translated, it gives CASSLDLGRLGNEQFF.

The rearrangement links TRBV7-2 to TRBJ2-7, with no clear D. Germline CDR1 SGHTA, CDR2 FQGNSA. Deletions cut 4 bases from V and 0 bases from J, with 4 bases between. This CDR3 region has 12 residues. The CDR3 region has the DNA TGTGCCAGCAGCTGGCTCTCCTACGAGCAGTACTTC. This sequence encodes CASSWLSYEQYF.

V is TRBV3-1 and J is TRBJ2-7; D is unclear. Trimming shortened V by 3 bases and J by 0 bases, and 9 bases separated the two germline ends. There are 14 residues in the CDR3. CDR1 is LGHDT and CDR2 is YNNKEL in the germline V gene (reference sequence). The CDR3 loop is CASSQLRNSYEQYF. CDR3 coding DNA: TGTGCCAGCAGCCAGCTCCGAAACTCCTACGAGCAGTACTTC.

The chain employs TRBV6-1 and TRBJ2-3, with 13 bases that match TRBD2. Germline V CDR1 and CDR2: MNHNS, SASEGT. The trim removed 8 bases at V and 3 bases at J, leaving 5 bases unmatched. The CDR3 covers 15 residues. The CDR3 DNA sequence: TGTGCCAGCCCGGGACTAGCGGGATGGACAGATACGCAGTATTTT. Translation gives CASPGLAGWTDTQYF.

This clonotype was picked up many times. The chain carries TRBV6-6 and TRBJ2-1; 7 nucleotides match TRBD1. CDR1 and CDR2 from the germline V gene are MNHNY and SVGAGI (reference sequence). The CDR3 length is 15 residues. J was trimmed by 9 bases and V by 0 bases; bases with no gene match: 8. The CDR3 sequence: CASSYSGTGASEQFF. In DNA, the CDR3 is TGTGCCAGCAGTTACTCGGGAACAGGGGCTAGTGAGCAGTTCTTC.

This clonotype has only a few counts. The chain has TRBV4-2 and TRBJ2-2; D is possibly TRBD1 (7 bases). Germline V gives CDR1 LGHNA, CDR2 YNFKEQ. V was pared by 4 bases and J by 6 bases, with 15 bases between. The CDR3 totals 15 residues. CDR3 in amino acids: CASSPVDREAGELFF. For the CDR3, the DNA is TGTGCCAGCAGCCCTGTTGACAGGGAGGCCGGGGAGCTGTTTTTT.

CDR3 sequence (DNA): TGTGCCAGCAGCTCAGCTCCGCCCGGGGCCACCGGGGAGCTGTTTTTT. It encodes CASSSAPPGATGELFF. The rearrangement uses TRBV7-3 and TRBJ2-2; D could derive from TRBD1 or TRBD2 (5 bases each). The V end was cut by 4 bases, the J end by 4 bases, with 16 bases between. This CDR3 comprises 16 residues. Germline V gene lookup returns CDR1 SGHTA and CDR2 FQGTGA.

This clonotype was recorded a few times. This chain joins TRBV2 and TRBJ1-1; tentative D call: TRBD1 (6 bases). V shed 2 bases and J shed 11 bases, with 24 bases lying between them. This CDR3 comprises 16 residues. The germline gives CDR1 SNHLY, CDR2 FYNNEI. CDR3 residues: CASSESAGAIPNRAFF. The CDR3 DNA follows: TGTGCCAGCAGTGAATCGGCAGGGGCGATCCCCAATCGGGCTTTCTTT.

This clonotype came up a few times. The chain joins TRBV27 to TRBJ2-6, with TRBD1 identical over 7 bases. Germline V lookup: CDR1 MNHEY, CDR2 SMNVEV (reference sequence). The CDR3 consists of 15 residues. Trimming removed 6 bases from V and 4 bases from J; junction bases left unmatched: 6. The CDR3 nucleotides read TGTGCCAGCAGGAACAGGGGATCAGGGGCCAACGTCCTGACTTTC. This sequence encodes CASRNRGSGANVLTF. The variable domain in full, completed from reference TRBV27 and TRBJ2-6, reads EAQVTQNPRYLITVTGKKLTVTCSQNMNHEYMSWYRQDPGLGLRQIYYSMNVEVTDKGDVPEGYKVSRKEKRNFPLILESPSPNQTSLYFCASRNRGSGANVLTFGAGSRLTVL.